This T cell receptor (beta chain) was sequenced for a study of preoperative IRX-2 immunotherapy in early breast cancer. Looked up from germline, CDR1 is LNHDA and CDR2 is SQIVND (reference sequence). The CDR3 is 16 residues long. Unmatched junction bases numbered 8, after V lost 5 bases and J lost 4 bases. The data were produced by immunoSEQ multiplex PCR, yet TCRdb's version contains in-frame clones alone and is incomplete. The table lists roughly 30,000 clones, about 79% of them singletons. Documented treatment: preoperative locoregional IRX-2 cytokine immunotherapy. The TCR originated in a human donor with breast cancer. V and J are TRBV19 and TRBJ2-3; 11 bases align to TRBD1. The specimen was taken from a patient treated with IRX-2 immunotherapy. The CDR3 sequence is CASSWRTGGISDTQYF. In DNA, the CDR3 is TGTGCCAGTAGTTGGAGGACAGGGGGCATTTCAGATACGCAGTATTTT.